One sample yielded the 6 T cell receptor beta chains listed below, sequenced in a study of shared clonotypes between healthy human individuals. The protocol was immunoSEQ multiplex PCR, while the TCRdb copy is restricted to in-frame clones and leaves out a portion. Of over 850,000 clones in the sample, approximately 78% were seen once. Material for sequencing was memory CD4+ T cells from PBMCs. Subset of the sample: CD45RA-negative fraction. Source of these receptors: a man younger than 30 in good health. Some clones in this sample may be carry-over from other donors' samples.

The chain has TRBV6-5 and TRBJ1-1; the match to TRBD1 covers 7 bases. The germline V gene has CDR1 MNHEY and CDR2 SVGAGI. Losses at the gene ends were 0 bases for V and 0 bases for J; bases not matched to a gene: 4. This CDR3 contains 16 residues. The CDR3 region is CASSYSTGWVNTEAFF. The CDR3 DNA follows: TGTGCCAGCAGTTACTCGACAGGGTGGGTGAACACTGAAGCTTTCTTT.

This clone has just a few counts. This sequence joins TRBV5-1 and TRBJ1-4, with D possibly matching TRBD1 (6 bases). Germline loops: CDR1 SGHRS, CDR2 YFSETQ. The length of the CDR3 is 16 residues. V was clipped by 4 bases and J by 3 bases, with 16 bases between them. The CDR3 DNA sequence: TGCGCCAGCAGCCCGGGCGGCGGGGGCTCTAATGAAAAACTGTTTTTT. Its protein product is CASSPGGGGSNEKLFF.

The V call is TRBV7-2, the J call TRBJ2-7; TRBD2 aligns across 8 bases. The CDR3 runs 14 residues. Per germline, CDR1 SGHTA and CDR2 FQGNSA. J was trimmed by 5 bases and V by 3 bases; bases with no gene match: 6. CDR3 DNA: TGTGCCAGCAGCTTCGCCGGGAGGGACCACGAGCAGTACTTC. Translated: CASSFAGRDHEQYF.

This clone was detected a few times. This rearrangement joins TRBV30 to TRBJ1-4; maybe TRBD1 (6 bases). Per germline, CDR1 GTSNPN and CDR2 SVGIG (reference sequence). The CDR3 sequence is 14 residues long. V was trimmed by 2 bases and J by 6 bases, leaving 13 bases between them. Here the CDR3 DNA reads TGTGCCTGGAGTAAAGGCAGGGGAGATGAAAAACTGTTTTTT. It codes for CAWSKGRGDEKLFF.

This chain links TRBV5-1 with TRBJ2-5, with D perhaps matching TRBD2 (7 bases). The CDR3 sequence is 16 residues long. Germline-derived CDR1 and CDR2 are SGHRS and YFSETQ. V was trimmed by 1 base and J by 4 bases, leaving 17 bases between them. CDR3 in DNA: TGCGCCAGCAGCTTGTTGGGCGGGGGCCCGACAGAGACCCAGTACTTC. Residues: CASSLLGGGPTETQYF.

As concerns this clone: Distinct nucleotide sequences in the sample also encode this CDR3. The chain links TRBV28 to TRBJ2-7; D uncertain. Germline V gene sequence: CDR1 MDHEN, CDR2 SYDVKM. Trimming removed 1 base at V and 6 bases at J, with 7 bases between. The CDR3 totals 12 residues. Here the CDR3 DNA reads TGTGCCAGCAGTTTATTAACCGGCGAGCAGTACTTC. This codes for CASSLLTGEQYF.